The rows below give T cell receptor beta chains drawn from one sample of a study of long-term antiretroviral therapy in people with HIV. TCRdb's table, derived via immunoSEQ multiplex PCR, lists solely in-frame clones and lacks some. In the table there are over 25,000 clones, over 80% of which are singletons. Sequences were derived from unsorted PBMCs, sampled 2.8 years after starting antiretroviral therapy. The receptors were gathered from a man aged 25-40 years with HIV. The conserved cysteine and the conserved F or W are not part of the CDR3 here. D genes are given only for firm matches.

j_gene: TRBJ2-5
v_gene: TRBV6-5
d_gene: .
CDR3aa: ASSYQNSLETQY

j_gene: TRBJ1-2
v_gene: TRBV30
d_gene: TRBD1
CDR3aa: AWTRQGARYGYT

j_gene: TRBJ2-1
v_gene: TRBV7-9
d_gene: .
CDR3aa: ASSSARGSSYNEQF

j_gene: TRBJ2-3
v_gene: TRBV5-1
d_gene: TRBD2
CDR3aa: ASSGRTSGGSDTQY

j_gene: TRBJ2-7
v_gene: TRBV5-1
d_gene: TRBD1
CDR3aa: ASSPMTGNYEQY

j_gene: TRBJ2-7
v_gene: TRBV27
d_gene: TRBD1
CDR3aa: ASSKGQTYEQY

j_gene: TRBJ1-1
v_gene: TRBV27
d_gene: .
CDR3aa: ASSLGRNTEAF

j_gene: TRBJ2-7
v_gene: TRBV6-6
d_gene: TRBD2
CDR3aa: ASSGGRRDNEQY

j_gene: TRBJ1-4
v_gene: TRBV2
d_gene: .
CDR3aa: ASSEGARAATNEKLF

j_gene: TRBJ1-3
v_gene: TRBV6-1
d_gene: .
CDR3aa: ASSEGQGNTIY

j_gene: TRBJ1-1
v_gene: TRBV19
d_gene: .
CDR3aa: ASSIDMRGSMNTEAF

j_gene: TRBJ2-6
v_gene: TRBV5-1
d_gene: .
CDR3aa: ASSNSPSSGANVLT

j_gene: TRBJ2-7
v_gene: TRBV30
d_gene: TRBD2
CDR3aa: AWSVFGGGAYEQY

j_gene: TRBJ2-4
v_gene: TRBV7-8
d_gene: .
CDR3aa: ASSLAPPTGTKNIQY

j_gene: TRBJ1-2
v_gene: TRBV10-3
d_gene: .
CDR3aa: AISPGRNYGYT

j_gene: TRBJ1-5
v_gene: TRBV19
d_gene: .
CDR3aa: ASSIGPGSGQPQH

j_gene: TRBJ2-5
v_gene: TRBV30
d_gene: TRBD2
CDR3aa: AWSLLKSGGVVRETQY

j_gene: TRBJ2-3
v_gene: TRBV10-3
d_gene: .
CDR3aa: AITTPGPTDTQY

j_gene: TRBJ2-5
v_gene: TRBV5-1
d_gene: TRBD2
CDR3aa: ASRRTSGGEETQY

j_gene: TRBJ2-4
v_gene: TRBV11-3
d_gene: .
CDR3aa: ASSSDRKQY

j_gene: TRBJ1-5
v_gene: TRBV5-8
d_gene: .
CDR3aa: ASSLAFGNQPQH

j_gene: TRBJ2-2
v_gene: TRBV19
d_gene: .
CDR3aa: ASSIRGLDGELF

j_gene: TRBJ2-2
v_gene: TRBV5-6
d_gene: .
CDR3aa: AYRDGNTGELF

j_gene: TRBJ1-3
v_gene: TRBV28
d_gene: .
CDR3aa: ASKPLQASGNTIY

j_gene: TRBJ1-2
v_gene: TRBV28
d_gene: .
CDR3aa: ASTDLQGYGYT

j_gene: TRBJ2-7
v_gene: TRBV7-6
d_gene: .
CDR3aa: ASSLGQGLRYEQY

j_gene: TRBJ2-7
v_gene: TRBV7-8
d_gene: .
CDR3aa: ASSLADFGRDEQY

j_gene: TRBJ1-6
v_gene: TRBV7-9
d_gene: .
CDR3aa: ASSQLDSQNSPLH